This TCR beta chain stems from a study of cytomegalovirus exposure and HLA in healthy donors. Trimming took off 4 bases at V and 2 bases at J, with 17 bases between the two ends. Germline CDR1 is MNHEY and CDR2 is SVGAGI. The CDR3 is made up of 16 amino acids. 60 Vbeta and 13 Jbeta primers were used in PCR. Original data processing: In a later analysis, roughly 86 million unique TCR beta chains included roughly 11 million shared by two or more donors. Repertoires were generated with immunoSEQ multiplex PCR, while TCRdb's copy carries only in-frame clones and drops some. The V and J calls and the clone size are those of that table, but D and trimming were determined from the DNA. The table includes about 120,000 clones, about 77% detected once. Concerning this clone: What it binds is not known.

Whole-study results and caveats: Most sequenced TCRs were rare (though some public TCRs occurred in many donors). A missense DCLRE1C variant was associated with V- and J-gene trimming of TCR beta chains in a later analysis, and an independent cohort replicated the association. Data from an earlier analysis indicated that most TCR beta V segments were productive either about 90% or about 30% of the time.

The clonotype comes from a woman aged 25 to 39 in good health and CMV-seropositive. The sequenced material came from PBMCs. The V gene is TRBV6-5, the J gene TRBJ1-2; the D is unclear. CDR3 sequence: CASSWAGGETNYGYTF. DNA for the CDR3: TGTGCCAGCAGTTGGGCTGGAGGTGAAACCAACTATGGCTACACCTTC.